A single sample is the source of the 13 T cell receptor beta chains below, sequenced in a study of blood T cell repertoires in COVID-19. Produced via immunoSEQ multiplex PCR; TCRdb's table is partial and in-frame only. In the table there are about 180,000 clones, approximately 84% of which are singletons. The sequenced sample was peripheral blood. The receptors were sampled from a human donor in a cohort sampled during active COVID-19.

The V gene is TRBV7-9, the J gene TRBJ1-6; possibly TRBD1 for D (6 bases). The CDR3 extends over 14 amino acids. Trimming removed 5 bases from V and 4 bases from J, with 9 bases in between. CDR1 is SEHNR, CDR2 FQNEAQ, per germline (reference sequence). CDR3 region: CASSAGEYNSPLHF. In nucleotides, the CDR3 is TGTGCCAGCAGCGCAGGGGAATATAATTCACCCCTCCACTTT.

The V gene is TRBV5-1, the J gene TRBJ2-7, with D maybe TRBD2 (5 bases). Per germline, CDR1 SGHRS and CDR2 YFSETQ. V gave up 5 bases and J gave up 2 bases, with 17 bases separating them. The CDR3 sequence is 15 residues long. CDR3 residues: CASSPSRGETYEQYF. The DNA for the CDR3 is TGCGCCAGCAGTCCCAGTCGGGGAGAGACCTACGAGCAGTACTTC.

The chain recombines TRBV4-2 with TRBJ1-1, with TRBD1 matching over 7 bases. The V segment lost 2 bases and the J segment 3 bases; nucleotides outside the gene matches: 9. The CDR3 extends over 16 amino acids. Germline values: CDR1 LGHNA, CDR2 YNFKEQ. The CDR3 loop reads CASSQPRQGKDTEAFF. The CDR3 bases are TGTGCCAGCAGCCAACCGAGACAGGGTAAAGACACTGAAGCTTTCTTT.

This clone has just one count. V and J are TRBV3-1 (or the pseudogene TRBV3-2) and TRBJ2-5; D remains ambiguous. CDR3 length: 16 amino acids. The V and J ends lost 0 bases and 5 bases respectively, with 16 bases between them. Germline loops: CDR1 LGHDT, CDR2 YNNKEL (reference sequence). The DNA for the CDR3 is TGTGCCAGCAGCCAAGAAGCGAGATTTCGGATGGAGACCCAGTACTTC. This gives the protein CASSQEARFRMETQYF.

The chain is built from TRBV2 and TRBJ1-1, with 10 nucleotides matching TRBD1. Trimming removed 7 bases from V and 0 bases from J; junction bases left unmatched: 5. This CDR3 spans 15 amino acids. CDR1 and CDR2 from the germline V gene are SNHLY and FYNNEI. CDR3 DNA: TGTGCCAGCACTGAGGGACAGGGGATGAACACTGAAGCTTTCTTT. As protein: CASTEGQGMNTEAFF.

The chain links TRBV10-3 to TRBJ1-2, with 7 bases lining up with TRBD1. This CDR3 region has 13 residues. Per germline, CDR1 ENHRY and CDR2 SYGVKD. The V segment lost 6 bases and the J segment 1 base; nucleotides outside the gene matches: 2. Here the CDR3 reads CAIRGTVNYGYTF. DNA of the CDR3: TGTGCCATCAGGGGGACAGTTAACTATGGCTACACCTTC.

The DNA for the CDR3 is TGCGCCAGCAGCTCCCTTAGCGGGGGGGTTAATGAGCAGTTCTTC. This translates into CASSSLSGGVNEQFF. The J gene is TRBJ2-1, the V gene TRBV5-1, with 11 nucleotides matching TRBD2. From germline, CDR1 is SGHRS and CDR2 YFSETQ. The J segment lost 7 bases and the V segment lost 3 bases, leaving 6 bases of the junction unmatched. This CDR3 spans 15 amino acids.

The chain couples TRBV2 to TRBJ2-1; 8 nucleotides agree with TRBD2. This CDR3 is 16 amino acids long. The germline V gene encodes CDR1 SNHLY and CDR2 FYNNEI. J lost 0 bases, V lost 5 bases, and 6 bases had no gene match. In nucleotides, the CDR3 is TGTGCCAGCAGTCCTAGCGGGCCAGACTCCTACAATGAGCAGTTCTTC. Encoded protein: CASSPSGPDSYNEQFF.

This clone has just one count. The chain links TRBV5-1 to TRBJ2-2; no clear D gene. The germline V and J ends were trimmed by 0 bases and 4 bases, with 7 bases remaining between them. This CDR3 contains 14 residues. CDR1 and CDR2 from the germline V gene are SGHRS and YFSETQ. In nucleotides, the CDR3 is TGCGCCAGCAGCTTGGGAGCAGGCACCGGGGAGCTGTTTTTT. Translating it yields CASSLGAGTGELFF.

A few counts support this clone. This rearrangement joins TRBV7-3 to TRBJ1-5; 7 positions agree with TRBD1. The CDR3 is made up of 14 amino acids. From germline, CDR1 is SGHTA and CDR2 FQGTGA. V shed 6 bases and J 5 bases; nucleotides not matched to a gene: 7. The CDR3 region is CASSYDRADQPQHF. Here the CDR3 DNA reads TGTGCCAGCAGTTACGACAGGGCGGATCAGCCCCAGCATTTT.

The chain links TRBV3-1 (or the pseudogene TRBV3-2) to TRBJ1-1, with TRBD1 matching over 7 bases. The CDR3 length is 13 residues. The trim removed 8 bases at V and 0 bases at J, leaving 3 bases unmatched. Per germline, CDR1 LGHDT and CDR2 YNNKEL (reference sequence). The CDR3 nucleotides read TGTGCCAGCGGGGACAGCGTGAACACTGAAGCTTTCTTT. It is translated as CASGDSVNTEAFF.

The CDR3 DNA is TGTGCCACCAGGGGGCTTGGCACAGATACGCAGTATTTT. Translated: CATRGLGTDTQYF. The rearrangement uses TRBV6-5 and TRBJ2-3; 8 nucleotides align to TRBD1. The germline V gene has CDR1 MNHEY and CDR2 SVGAGI. V was clipped by 10 bases and J by 1 base; unmatched bases: 4. The CDR3 is 13 amino acids.

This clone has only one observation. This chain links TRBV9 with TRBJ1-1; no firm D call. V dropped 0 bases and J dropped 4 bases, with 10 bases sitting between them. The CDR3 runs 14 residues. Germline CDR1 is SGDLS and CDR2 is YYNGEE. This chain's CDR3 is CASSVVTAVTEAFF. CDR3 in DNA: TGTGCCAGCAGCGTAGTCACCGCAGTCACTGAAGCTTTCTTT.